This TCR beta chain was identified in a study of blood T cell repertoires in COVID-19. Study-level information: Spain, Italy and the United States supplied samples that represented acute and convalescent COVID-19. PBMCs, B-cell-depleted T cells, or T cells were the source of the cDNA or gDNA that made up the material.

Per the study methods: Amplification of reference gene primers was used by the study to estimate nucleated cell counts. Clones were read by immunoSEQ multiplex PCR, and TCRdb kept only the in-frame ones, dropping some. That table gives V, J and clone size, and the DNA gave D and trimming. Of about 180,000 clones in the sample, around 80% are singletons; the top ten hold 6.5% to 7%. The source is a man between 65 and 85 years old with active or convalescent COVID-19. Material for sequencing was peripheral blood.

This CDR3 is CASSRGQYNEQFF. The CDR3 region has the DNA TGTGCCAGCAGCCGTGGACAGTACAATGAGCAGTTCTTC. The chain joins TRBV7-6 to TRBJ2-1; D may be TRBD1 (6 bases). The CDR3 length is 13 residues. V gave up 5 bases and J gave up 4 bases, with 9 bases separating them. The germline CDR1 and CDR2 sequences are SGHVS and FNYEAQ.